This T cell receptor beta chain is from a study of CD8+CD57+ T cells in acquired aplastic anemia. Study outcomes and limitations: In common between the patients and the controls were approximately 28 CD8+ CDR3 sequences.

Remarks on this clonotype: Its antigen is unknown.

The CDR3 covers 14 residues. Per germline, CDR1 SEHNR and CDR2 FQNEAQ (reference sequence). V dropped 5 bases and J dropped 6 bases, with 17 bases sitting between them. The use of genomic DNA as template underpinned the TCR beta VDJ and CDR3 profiling. Each CDR3 protein gets one entry after TCRdb re-called the reads with MiXCR. Of over 150,000 distinct CDR3 sequences listed, 71% are singletons. Selection for sequencing was limited to patients who had shown CD8+CD57+ cell expansion by flow cytometry. The V call is TRBV7-9, the J call TRBJ2-7, with D tentatively TRBD1 (5 bases). Sequenced material: sorted CD4+, CD8+, or CD8+CD57+ T cells (not recorded which) from PBMCs. The TCR sequence derives from a human donor with aplastic anemia. DNA for the CDR3: TGTGCCAGCAGCCACCAGGGCGTCTTGGGCGAGCAGTACTTC. It codes for CASSHQGVLGEQYF.